This TCR beta chain was captured by sequencing in a study of blood T cell repertoires in COVID-19. In the original workflow: Reference gene primer amplification gave estimated nucleated cell counts. Repertoires were generated with immunoSEQ multiplex PCR, while TCRdb's copy carries only in-frame clones and drops some. That table furnishes V, J and clone size, whereas the DNA furnished D and trimming. The data contain about 350,000 clones, around nine tenths of them singletons. V was pared by 7 bases and J by 8 bases, with 15 bases between. This CDR3 is 12 amino acids long. Per the germline V gene, CDR1 is SGHRS and CDR2 is YFSETQ.

The chain has TRBV5-1 and TRBJ1-2; D gene uncertain. The sequence was obtained from a woman under 30 who had recovered from COVID-19. The sample was peripheral blood. This CDR3 is CASADWNGGYTF. The CDR3 coding sequence is TGCGCCAGCGCAGACTGGAATGGAGGCTACACCTTC.